This TCR beta chain stems from a study of cytomegalovirus exposure and HLA in healthy donors. Findings and caveats of the study: Analysis was carried out at a later point, and it linked a missense DCLRE1C variant to TCR beta V- and J-gene trimming.

CDR1 and CDR2 from the germline V gene are GTSNPN and SVGIG (reference sequence). The V gene end was trimmed by 4 bases and the J gene end by 6 bases; junction bases not matched to a gene: 4. CDR3 length: 12 residues. This clone has more than one count but fewer than ten. Its antigen is unidentified. Both 60 Vbeta primers and 13 Jbeta primers went into the PCR. Clones were sequenced by immunoSEQ multiplex PCR, and TCRdb holds only the in-frame ones, with some missing. This table has 180,000 or so clones, under 9.5% appearing once. The clonotype was recovered from a woman aged 30 to 39 in good health and CMV-seropositive. The specimen sequenced was PBMCs. V and J are TRBV30 and TRBJ2-7; 9 bases match TRBD1. In DNA form, the CDR3 reads TGTGCCTGGAACAGGGGGCTTATCGAGCAGTACTTC. Translating gives CAWNRGLIEQYF.